Shown below are 15 T cell receptor beta chains from a single sample sequenced in a study of cytomegalovirus exposure and HLA in healthy donors. PCR used 60 Vbeta primers and 13 Jbeta primers. Method: immunoSEQ multiplex PCR; TCRdb's copy keeps in-frame clones and lacks some. Found here are approximately 190,000 clones, about four fifths of them singletons; the top ten hold roughly 0.097%. The material sequenced was PBMCs. Receptors were obtained from a boy aged 2-9 years in good health and CMV-seronegative.

V is TRBV15 and J is TRBJ1-4; TRBD1 matches at 12 bases. V lost 3 bases and J lost 8; bases outside the gene matches: 10. The CDR3 consists of 17 residues. Germline V gene data show CDR1 as LNHNV and CDR2 as YYDKDF (reference sequence). CDR3 sequence: CATSSVPGQGAEEKLFF. DNA for the CDR3: TGTGCCACCAGCAGCGTCCCGGGACAGGGGGCAGAGGAAAAACTGTTTTTT.

This chain connects TRBV30 to TRBJ2-7; 8 bases agree with TRBD1. Looked up from germline, CDR1 is GTSNPN and CDR2 is SVGIG (reference sequence). The CDR3 length is 15 residues. Unmatched junction bases numbered 10, after V lost 5 bases and J lost 1 base. The CDR3 is CAWGGAGGGSYEQYF. DNA of the CDR3: TGTGCCTGGGGGGGCGCAGGGGGCGGGTCCTACGAGCAGTACTTC.

The chain couples TRBV29-1 to TRBJ2-5; D is possibly TRBD1 (6 bases). Near its end, the DNA agrees better with TRBJ2-7, so the J call may be wrong. Germline lookup yields CDR1 SQVTM and CDR2 ANQGSEA. This CDR3 contains 19 residues. CDR3 sequence (DNA): TGCAGCGTTGAAGATCGGGTTAAGTGGGGGCCCCGGGGCTCCTACGAGCAGTACTTC. Its translation: CSVEDRVKWGPRGSYEQYF.

This chain uses TRBV7-9 with TRBJ1-2; no clear D. The germline gives CDR1 SEHNR, CDR2 FQNEAQ (reference sequence). The CDR3 runs 12 residues. With 5 bases removed from V and 3 bases from J, the gap between germline ends came to 7 bases. CDR3 bases: TGTGCCAGCAGCCGCGAAGACTATGGCTACACCTTC. Encoded protein: CASSREDYGYTF.

This rearrangement joins TRBV2 to TRBJ2-7; 12 bases line up with TRBD2. CDR3 length: 14 amino acids. Germline-derived CDR1 and CDR2 are SNHLY and FYNNEI. Trimming at V came to 2 bases and at J to 6 bases, leaving 2 bases not matched to a gene. Written as DNA, the CDR3 is TGTGCCAGCAGTGAACTAGCGGGGGGGCTCGAGCAGTACTTC. This sequence encodes CASSELAGGLEQYF.

This clone was seen only a few times. J is TRBJ2-7 and V is TRBV5-6; a weak D match, TRBD1 (6 bases). From germline, CDR1 is SGHDT and CDR2 YYEEEE. The germline V and J ends were trimmed by 1 base and 5 bases, with 19 bases remaining between them. The CDR3 runs to 16 residues. In DNA form, the CDR3 reads TGTGCCAGCAGCTTGCCCCCCGGTGGGGGCAATAACGAGCAGTACTTC. Encoded protein: CASSLPPGGGNNEQYF.

This clone occurred a few times. This chain uses TRBV6-1 with TRBJ1-3, with a tentative D call TRBD1 (5 bases). The V end lost 3 bases, the J end lost 0 bases, and 12 bases lay between the germline ends. This CDR3 is 16 amino acids long. Per the germline V gene, CDR1 is MNHNS and CDR2 is SASEGT. The CDR3 nucleotides read TGTGCCAGCAGTGACCCGTACAGGAGCTCTGGAAACACCATATATTTT. Translation: CASSDPYRSSGNTIYF.

The V and J genes are TRBV4-2 and TRBJ1-2; the match to TRBD1 covers 10 bases. V was clipped by 0 bases and J by 8 bases; unmatched bases: 9. This CDR3 is built from 16 residues. The germline CDR1 and CDR2 sequences are LGHNA and YNFKEQ. CDR3 residues: CASSQDPRQGASGYTF. The CDR3 coding sequence is TGTGCCAGCAGCCAAGATCCCCGACAGGGGGCGAGCGGCTACACCTTC.

This chain uses TRBV11-2 with TRBJ2-3; unclear D gene. Trimming took 1 base from V and 10 from J, leaving 9 bases between them. The germline gives CDR1 SGHAT, CDR2 FQNNGV. The CDR3 loop spans 12 amino acids. CDR3 coding DNA: TGTGCCAGCAGCTTAGCGGTAGCTCCGCAGTATTTT. Amino acids: CASSLAVAPQYF.

This clone was observed once. The chain is built from TRBV5-1 and TRBJ2-1; unclear D gene. V lost 1 base to trimming and J lost 8 bases, with 13 bases between them. Germline V gene sequence: CDR1 SGHRS, CDR2 YFSETQ. The CDR3 length is 14 residues. The CDR3 sequence: CASSLSALEDEQFF. CDR3 bases: TGCGCCAGCAGCTTGTCGGCTCTAGAGGATGAGCAGTTCTTC.

V usage is TRBV9 and J usage is TRBJ2-5, with no clear D. V lost 2 bases to trimming and J lost 4 bases, with 9 bases between them. The CDR3 length is 13 residues. Germline CDR1 SGDLS, CDR2 YYNGEE. The CDR3 here is CASSVGERETQYF. CDR3 bases: TGTGCCAGCAGCGTCGGTGAGAGAGAGACCCAGTACTTC.

V gene TRBV27 combines with J gene TRBJ1-5; perhaps TRBD1 as D (6 bases). V was trimmed by 3 bases and J by 3 bases, leaving 9 bases between them. This CDR3 is 14 amino acids long. From germline, CDR1 is MNHEY and CDR2 SMNVEV (reference sequence). The CDR3 is CASSFTGNNQPQHF. For the CDR3, the DNA is TGTGCCAGCAGTTTCACAGGGAACAATCAGCCCCAGCATTTT.

V and J are TRBV4-3 and TRBJ2-7, with unresolved D. CDR1 and CDR2 from the germline V gene are LGHNA and YSLEER. This CDR3 region has 14 residues. The V end lost 0 bases, the J end lost 0 bases, and 6 bases lay between the germline ends. The CDR3 loop is CASSQDSRSYEQYF. The CDR3, as DNA: TGCGCCAGCAGCCAAGACTCCCGCTCCTACGAGCAGTACTTC.

The V gene is TRBV5-4, the J gene TRBJ1-2, with 7 bases identical to TRBD1. From germline, CDR1 is SGHNT and CDR2 YYREEE (reference sequence). The CDR3 totals 15 residues. V was pared by 3 bases and J by 4 bases, with 9 bases of the junction left unmatched. CDR3 nucleotide sequence: TGTGCCAGCAGCTCTGGTGAGGGGACAGTCTATGGCTACACCTTC. Translated: CASSSGEGTVYGYTF.

This CDR3 reads CAISESSGEDTQYF. The CDR3 coding sequence is TGTGCCATCAGTGAGTCGAGCGGGGAGGATACGCAGTATTTT. The chain joins TRBV10-3 to TRBJ2-3; 7 bases fit TRBD2. J lost 6 bases, V lost 0 bases, and 3 bases had no gene match. Germline V gives CDR1 ENHRY, CDR2 SYGVKD. There are 14 residues in the CDR3.